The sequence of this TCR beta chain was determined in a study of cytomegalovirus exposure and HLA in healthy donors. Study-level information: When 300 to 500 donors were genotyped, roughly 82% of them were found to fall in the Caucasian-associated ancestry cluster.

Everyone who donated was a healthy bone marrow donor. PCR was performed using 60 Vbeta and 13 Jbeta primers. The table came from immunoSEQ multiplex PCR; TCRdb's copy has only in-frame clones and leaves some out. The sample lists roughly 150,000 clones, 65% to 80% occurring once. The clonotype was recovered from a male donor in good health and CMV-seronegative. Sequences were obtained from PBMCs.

CDR3 sequence: CASSLQPPDRGRYEQYF. CDR3 sequence (DNA): TGTGCCAGCAGCTTACAACCCCCAGACAGGGGGAGGTACGAGCAGTACTTC. This chain uses TRBV7-9 with TRBJ2-5; 9 bases are shared with TRBD1. TRBJ2-7 matches the DNA end more closely, so the J call is doubtful. The CDR3 totals 17 residues. Germline V gene data show CDR1 as SEHNR and CDR2 as FQNEAQ (reference sequence).